This TCR beta chain was profiled in a study of blood T cell repertoires in COVID-19. Study context: Spain, Italy and the United States supplied samples that represented acute and convalescent COVID-19.

Profiling relied on immunoSEQ multiplex PCR, and the TCRdb table lists in-frame clones only, not all of them. There are roughly 94,000 clones in the sample; around 84% occur only once, and approximately 25% lies in the top ten. CDR1 is SGHRS, CDR2 YFSETQ, per germline. Trimming at V came to 3 bases and at J to 0 bases, leaving 6 bases not matched to a gene. The CDR3 is 16 residues long. The sample taken for sequencing was peripheral blood. The rearrangement links TRBV5-1 to TRBJ2-5; TRBD2 matches at 9 bases. The sequence was obtained from a man between 60 and 75 years old with acute or convalescent COVID-19. CDR3 loop: CASSWPLAGNQETQYF. The CDR3 DNA is TGCGCCAGCAGCTGGCCCCTAGCGGGGAACCAAGAGACCCAGTACTTC.